Below, one TCR beta chain is given with its context. Assay used: immunoSEQ multiplex PCR; TCRdb lists only in-frame clones, some missing. The sample holds roughly 130,000 clones, about 85% seen once. This sample was included in a study of T cell responses to AZD1222 COVID-19 vaccine. The CDR3 loop spans 14 amino acids. The germline V gene encodes CDR1 LNHDA and CDR2 SQIVND (reference sequence). Trimming shortened V by 5 bases and J by 0 bases, and 8 bases separated the two germline ends. The TCR comes from an adult in good health. The source was peripheral blood, collected on day 0 of AZD1222 vaccination. The chain is built from TRBV19 and TRBJ2-1; D unresolved. DNA for the CDR3: TGTGCCAGTAGTGCCCCGGTCTCCTACAATGAGCAGTTCTTC. This sequence encodes CASSAPVSYNEQFF.